The 11 T cell receptor beta chains listed next were all sequenced from one sample in a study of T cell responses to AZD1222 COVID-19 vaccine. Only in-frame clones appear in the TCRdb table, and some are missing; sequencing was by immunoSEQ multiplex PCR. This sample has some 130,000 clones, with about 82% found just once. This material consisted of peripheral blood, taken 28 days after the second dose of the MenACWY control vaccine. The receptors here all came from an adult who received the MenACWY meningococcal vaccine as a control.

The table lists this clone with a count of one. The chain recombines TRBV19 with TRBJ2-3; no reliable D call. Germline CDR1 and CDR2: LNHDA and SQIVND (reference sequence). V gave up 7 bases and J gave up 0 bases, with 8 bases separating them. The CDR3 extends over 13 amino acids. The CDR3 DNA is TGTGCCAGTATGACCGCGAGCACAGATACGCAGTATTTT. Residues: CASMTASTDTQYF. Full variable domain (rest looked up from reference TRBV19 and TRBJ2-3): DGGITQSPKYLFRKEGQNVTLSCEQNLNHDAMYWYRQDPGQGLRLIYYSQIVNDFQKGDIAEGYSVSREKKESFPLTVTSAQKNPTAFYLCASMTASTDTQYFGPGTRLTVL.

This clone occurred once. The genes are TRBV5-8 and TRBJ2-1; tentative D call: TRBD1 (6 bases). V was trimmed by 4 bases and J by 8 bases, leaving 19 bases between them. This CDR3 has 15 amino acids. CDR1 is SGHTS, CDR2 YDEGEE, per germline. CDR3 region: CASSRPHSRGYEQFF. The CDR3 DNA reads as TGTGCCAGCAGCCGGCCGCATAGCAGGGGCTATGAGCAGTTCTTC.

The chain couples TRBV19 to TRBJ1-5; D is unclear. The V gene lost 3 bases and the J gene lost 0 bases, with 6 bases spanning the gap. The V gene's germline CDR1 is LNHDA and CDR2 SQIVND (reference sequence). This CDR3 comprises 14 residues. DNA of the CDR3: TGTGCCAGTAGTATTCAGGATAGCAATCAGCCCCAGCATTTT. This sequence encodes CASSIQDSNQPQHF.

The V call is TRBV29-1, the J call TRBJ1-3; TRBD1 matches 7 bases. In germline, CDR1 is SQVTM, CDR2 ANQGSEA. The CDR3 consists of 14 residues. J lost 2 bases, V lost 3 bases, and 4 bases had no gene match. The CDR3: CSVDLGTAGNTIYF. CDR3 nucleotide sequence: TGCAGCGTTGATCTGGGGACAGCTGGAAACACCATATATTTT. The variable domain in full, with the rest retrieved from reference TRBV29-1 and TRBJ1-3, is SAVISQKPSRDICQRGTSLTIQCQVDSQVTMMFWYRQQPGQSLTLIATANQGSEATYESGFVIDKFPISRPNLTFSTLTVSNMSPEDSSIYLCSVDLGTAGNTIYFGEGSWLTVV.

CDR3 sequence reads: CAWGTGAGYTF. The CDR3 DNA reads as TGTGCCTGGGGGACAGGGGCAGGCTACACCTTC. This rearrangement joins TRBV30 to TRBJ1-2; 10 bases map to TRBD1. The V and J ends lost 5 bases and 8 bases, in that order; junction bases with no gene match: 2. Germline V gives CDR1 GTSNPN, CDR2 SVGIG (reference sequence). The CDR3 sequence is 11 residues long.

The chain carries TRBV6-1 and TRBJ1-2; D may be TRBD1 (5 bases). Trimming took 2 bases from V and 4 from J, leaving 8 bases between them. CDR1 is MNHNS and CDR2 is SASEGT in the germline V gene. The CDR3 length is 13 residues. The CDR3 sequence is CASSERGSYGYTF. Here the CDR3 DNA reads TGTGCCAGCAGTGAAAGGGGCAGCTATGGCTACACCTTC.

The chain employs TRBV28 and TRBJ1-1, with D hard to call. This CDR3 comprises 14 residues. Germline V CDR1 and CDR2: MDHEN, SYDVKM. V was shortened by 6 bases and J by 4 bases, with 15 bases between the two germline ends. The CDR3 spells CASSPGAAGTEAFF. The CDR3 DNA follows: TGTGCCAGCAGCCCCGGAGCCGCGGGCACTGAAGCTTTCTTT.

The chain employs TRBV3-1 (or the pseudogene TRBV3-2) and TRBJ1-3; 9 nucleotides align to TRBD1. The CDR3 is 17 residues long. The junction had 4 bases not matched to a gene; V was cut back by 0 bases and J by 1 base. Germline CDR1 reads LGHDT; CDR2 reads YNNKEL (reference sequence). CDR3 loop: CASSQDTGTGSGNTIYF. The CDR3 coding sequence is TGTGCCAGCAGCCAAGATACCGGGACAGGGTCTGGAAACACCATATATTTT.

The chain uses TRBV12-3 or TRBV12-4 and TRBJ2-7; D is tentatively TRBD1 or TRBD2 (5 bases each). V lost 5 bases, J lost 9 bases, and 14 bases lay in between. The length of the CDR3 is 12 residues. The CDR3 loop is CASSPGRGVQYV. In DNA form, the CDR3 reads TGTGCCAGCAGTCCCGGACGAGGGGTGCAGTACGTC.

The chain employs TRBV6-5 and TRBJ1-6; a weak D match, TRBD1 (6 bases). Germline CDR1 is MNHEY and CDR2 is SVGAGI. The CDR3 extends over 14 amino acids. Between the trimmed V and J ends, which lost 6 bases and 4 bases, there was a span of 10 bases. CDR3 residues: CASSADSYNSPLHF. CDR3 sequence (DNA): TGTGCCAGCAGCGCGGACAGTTATAATTCACCCCTCCACTTT.

This rearrangement joins TRBV20-1 to TRBJ1-2; weak D call: TRBD1 (6 bases). In germline, CDR1 is DFQATT, CDR2 SNEGSKA (reference sequence). V lost 8 bases to trimming and J lost 8 bases, with 12 bases between them. The CDR3 extends over 10 amino acids. The CDR3 sequence: CSSNRVGYTF. DNA for the CDR3: TGCAGTTCCAACAGGGTCGGCTACACCTTC.